This TCR beta chain was documented in a study of T-cell memory formation after mild COVID-19. Study outcomes and limitations: Mainly CM and EM harbored the contracting CD4+ clones; mainly EMRA harbored the CD8+ ones. Later expanders leaned CD4+, whereas day 15 to 85 contracting clones were balanced CD4/CD8. Certain responding clones were present in pre-infection memory, suggesting participation of cross-reactive memory.

As to this clonotype: Its antigen is not identified.

5'RACE primed from the constant segment yielded TCR alpha and TCR beta cDNA libraries bearing sample barcodes and UMIs. Each CDR3 protein is one row after TCRdb ran MiXCR on the 5' RACE reads. The table shows some 120,000 distinct CDR3 sequences, with approximately 15% occurring only once. The CDR3 sequence is 16 residues long. Germline V gives CDR1 DFQATT, CDR2 SNEGSKA (reference sequence). The J segment lost 3 bases and the V segment lost 3 bases, leaving 5 bases of the junction unmatched. Sample: PBMCs or a T cell subset sorted from them (not recorded which). This sequence originates from a man between 18 and 29 years old who had mild COVID-19 (a few samples of this study predate the infection). Cell type and time point are not known. This sequence joins TRBV20-1 and TRBJ2-1; 13 bases line up with TRBD2. Written as DNA, the CDR3 is TGCAGTGCTAGGCAGACTAGCGGGGGGTACTACAATGAGCAGTTCTTC. Translated: CSARQTSGGYYNEQFF.